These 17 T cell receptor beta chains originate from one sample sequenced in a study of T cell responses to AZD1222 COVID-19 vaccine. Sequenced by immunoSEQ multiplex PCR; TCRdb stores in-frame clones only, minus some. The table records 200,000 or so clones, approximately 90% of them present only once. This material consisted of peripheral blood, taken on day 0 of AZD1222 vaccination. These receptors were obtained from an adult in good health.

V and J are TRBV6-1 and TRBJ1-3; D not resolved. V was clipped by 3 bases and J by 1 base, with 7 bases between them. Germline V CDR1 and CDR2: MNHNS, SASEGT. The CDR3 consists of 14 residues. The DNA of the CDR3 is TGTGCCAGCAGTGATTGGGGTTCTGGAAACACCATATATTTT. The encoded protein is CASSDWGSGNTIYF.

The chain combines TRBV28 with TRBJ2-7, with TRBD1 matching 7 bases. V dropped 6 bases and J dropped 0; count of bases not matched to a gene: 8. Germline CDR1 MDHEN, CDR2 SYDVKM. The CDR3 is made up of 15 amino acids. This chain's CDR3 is CASSQAGTASYEQYF. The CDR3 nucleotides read TGTGCCAGCAGCCAGGCCGGGACAGCCTCCTACGAGCAGTACTTC.

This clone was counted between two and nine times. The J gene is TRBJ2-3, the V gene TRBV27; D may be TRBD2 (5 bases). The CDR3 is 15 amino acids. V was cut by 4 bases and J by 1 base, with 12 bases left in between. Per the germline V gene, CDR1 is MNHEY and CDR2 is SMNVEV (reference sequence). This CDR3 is CASSSRTAGTDTQYF. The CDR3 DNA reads TGTGCCAGCAGTTCCCGGACTGCCGGCACAGATACGCAGTATTTT.

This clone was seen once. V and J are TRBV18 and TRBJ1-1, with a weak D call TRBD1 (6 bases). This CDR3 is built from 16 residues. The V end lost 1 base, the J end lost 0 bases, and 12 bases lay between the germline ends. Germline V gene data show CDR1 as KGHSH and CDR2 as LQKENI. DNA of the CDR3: TGTGCCAGCTCACCACTAGGGAGGGGGGTGAACACTGAAGCTTTCTTT. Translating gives CASSPLGRGVNTEAFF.

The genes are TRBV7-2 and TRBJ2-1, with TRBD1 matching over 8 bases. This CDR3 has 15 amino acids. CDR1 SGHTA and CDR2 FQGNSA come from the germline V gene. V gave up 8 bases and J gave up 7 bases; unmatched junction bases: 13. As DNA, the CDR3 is TGTGCCAGCGGGATCGACAGGGGATTTATTAATGAGCAGTTCTTC. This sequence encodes CASGIDRGFINEQFF.

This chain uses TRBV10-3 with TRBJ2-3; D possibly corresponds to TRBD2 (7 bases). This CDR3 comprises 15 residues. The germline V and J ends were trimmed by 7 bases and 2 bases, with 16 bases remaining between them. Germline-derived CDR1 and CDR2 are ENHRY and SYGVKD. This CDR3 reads CAITKAGAPTDTQYF. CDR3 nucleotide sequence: TGTGCCATCACAAAGGCGGGGGCACCCACAGATACGCAGTATTTT.

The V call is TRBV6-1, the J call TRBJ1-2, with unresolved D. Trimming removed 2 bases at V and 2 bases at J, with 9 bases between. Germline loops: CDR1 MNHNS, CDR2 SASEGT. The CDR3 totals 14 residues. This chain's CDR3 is CASSEQSSNYGYTF. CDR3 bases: TGTGCCAGCAGTGAACAGTCCTCAAACTATGGCTACACCTTC.

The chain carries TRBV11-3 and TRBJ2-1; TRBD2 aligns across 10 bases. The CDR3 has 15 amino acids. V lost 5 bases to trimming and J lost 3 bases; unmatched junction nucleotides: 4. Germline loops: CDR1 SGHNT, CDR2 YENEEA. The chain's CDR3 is CASSPRLAGYNEQFF. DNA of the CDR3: TGTGCCAGCAGCCCCAGACTAGCGGGCTACAATGAGCAGTTCTTC.

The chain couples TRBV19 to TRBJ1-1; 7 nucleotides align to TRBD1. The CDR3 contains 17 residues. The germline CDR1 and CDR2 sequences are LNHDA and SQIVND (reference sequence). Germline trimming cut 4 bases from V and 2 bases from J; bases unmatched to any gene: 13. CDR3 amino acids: CASSSSSAGGVNTEAFF. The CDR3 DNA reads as TGTGCCAGTAGTAGCAGTTCGGCAGGGGGTGTAAACACTGAAGCTTTCTTT.

The CDR3: CASRDGTAQFF. The CDR3 DNA is TGCGCCAGCAGGGATGGGACAGCGCAGTTCTTC. This chain joins TRBV5-1 and TRBJ2-1; 7 nucleotides align to TRBD1. CDR3 length: 11 residues. Germline assignment: CDR1 SGHRS and CDR2 YFSETQ. V was pared by 5 bases and J by 12 bases, with 5 bases of the junction left unmatched.

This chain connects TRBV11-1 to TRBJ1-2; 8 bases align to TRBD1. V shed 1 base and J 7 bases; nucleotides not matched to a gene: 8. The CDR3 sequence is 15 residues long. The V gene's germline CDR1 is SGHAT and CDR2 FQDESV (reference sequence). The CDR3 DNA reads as TGTGCCAGCAGCTTAGATTTGGGACAGGACTCTGGCTACACCTTC. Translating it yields CASSLDLGQDSGYTF.

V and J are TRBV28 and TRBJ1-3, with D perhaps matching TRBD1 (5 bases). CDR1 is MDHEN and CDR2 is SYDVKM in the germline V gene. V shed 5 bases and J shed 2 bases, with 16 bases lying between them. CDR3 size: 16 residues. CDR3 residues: CASSLRIGGAGNTIYF. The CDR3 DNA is TGTGCCAGCAGTCTCCGAATCGGAGGGGCTGGAAACACCATATATTTT.

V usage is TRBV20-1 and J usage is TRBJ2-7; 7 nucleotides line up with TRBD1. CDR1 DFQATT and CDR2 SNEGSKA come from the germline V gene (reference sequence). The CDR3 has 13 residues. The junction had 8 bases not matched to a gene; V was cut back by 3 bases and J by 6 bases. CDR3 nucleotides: TGCAGTGCTAGTTTACGTAGGGGGCGCGAGCAGTACTTC. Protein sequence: CSASLRRGREQYF.

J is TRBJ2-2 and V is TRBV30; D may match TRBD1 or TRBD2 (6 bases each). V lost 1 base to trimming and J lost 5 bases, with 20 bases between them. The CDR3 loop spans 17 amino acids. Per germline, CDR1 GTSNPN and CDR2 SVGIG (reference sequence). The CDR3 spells CAWSGRQAGKWTGELFF. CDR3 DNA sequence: TGTGCCTGGAGTGGGCGACAGGCGGGAAAATGGACCGGGGAGCTGTTTTTT.

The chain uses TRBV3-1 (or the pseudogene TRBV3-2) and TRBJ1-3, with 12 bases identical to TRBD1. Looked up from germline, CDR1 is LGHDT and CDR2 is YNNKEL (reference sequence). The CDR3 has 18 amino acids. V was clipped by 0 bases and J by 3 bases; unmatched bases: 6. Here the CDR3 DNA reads TGTGCCAGCAGCCAAGATAGAGGGACAGGGGGCGTTGGAAACACCATATATTTT. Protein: CASSQDRGTGGVGNTIYF.

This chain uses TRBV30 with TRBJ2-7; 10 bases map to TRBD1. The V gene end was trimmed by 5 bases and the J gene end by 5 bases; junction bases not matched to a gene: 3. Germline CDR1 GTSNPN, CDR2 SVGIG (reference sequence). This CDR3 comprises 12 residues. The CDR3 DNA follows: TGTGCCTGGGCCGGGACAGGGGACGAGCAGTACTTC. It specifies CAWAGTGDEQYF. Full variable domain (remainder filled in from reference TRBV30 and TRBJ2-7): SQTIHQWPATLVQPVGSPLSLECTVEGTSNPNLYWYRQAAGRGLQLLFYSVGIGQISSEVPQNLSASRPQDRQFILSSKKLLLSDSGFYLCAWAGTGDEQYFGPGTRLTVT.

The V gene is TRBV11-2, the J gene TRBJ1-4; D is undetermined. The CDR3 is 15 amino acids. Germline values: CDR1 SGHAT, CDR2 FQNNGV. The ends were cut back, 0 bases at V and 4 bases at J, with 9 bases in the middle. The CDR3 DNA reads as TGTGCCAGCAGCTTAGATCAGGTGGTTAATGAAAAACTGTTTTTT. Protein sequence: CASSLDQVVNEKLFF.